These 4 T cell receptor beta chains share one sample of origin, sequenced in a study of response to subunit inactivated influenza vaccine. TCRdb recomputed calls from the RT-PCR reads with MiXCR, one row per CDR3 protein. The sample shows approximately 530,000 distinct CDR3 sequences, about 7.2% of them seen only once. The material was PBMCs from blood, obtained around 25 months after vaccination. The source of these receptors is a man aged 45 to 70 who received an inactivated influenza vaccine.

The sample holds many counts of this clonotype. The chain carries TRBV4-3 and TRBJ2-7; tentatively, D is TRBD2 (6 bases). The CDR3 runs 17 residues. Trimming took 0 bases from V and 2 from J, leaving 17 bases between them. CDR1 LGHNA and CDR2 YSLEER come from the germline V gene. The CDR3 DNA is TGCGCCAGCAGCCAAGATCTCGGGCGGGGTACTACCTACGAGCAGTACTTC. Amino acids: CASSQDLGRGTTYEQYF.

This clonotype was recorded many times. The chain combines TRBV12-3 or TRBV12-4 with TRBJ2-1; weak D call: TRBD1 (5 bases). This CDR3 is built from 14 residues. The ends were cut back, 3 bases at V and 7 bases at J, with 13 bases in the middle. The CDR3 DNA reads as TGTGCCAGCAGTTTGGGCCGGGCAGGGAATGAGCAGTTCTTC. It is translated as CASSLGRAGNEQFF.

This sequence joins TRBV15 and TRBJ2-5, with a possible D match to TRBD2 (6 bases). The V and J ends lost 11 bases and 4 bases respectively, with 17 bases between them. This CDR3 spans 13 amino acids. The germline CDR1 and CDR2 sequences are LNHNV and YYDKDF (reference sequence). The CDR3 sequence: CAVSSGRGETQYF. In nucleotides, the CDR3 is TGTGCCGTTTCTTCAGGGCGGGGAGAGACCCAGTACTTC.

This clonotype was recorded at least ten times. This chain uses TRBV6-2 or TRBV6-3 with TRBJ2-7, with a weak D call TRBD2 (5 bases). The germline gives CDR1 MNHEY, CDR2 SVGEGT. The CDR3 extends over 14 amino acids. Trimming removed 0 bases from V and 6 bases from J, with 12 bases in between. The CDR3 protein is CASSYSSGGAEQYF. DNA of the CDR3: TGTGCCAGCAGTTACTCGAGCGGTGGAGCCGAGCAGTACTTC.